This T cell receptor beta chain was captured in a study of blood T cell repertoires in COVID-19. Study-wide background: The cDNA or gDNA used as material had been derived from T cells, B-cell-depleted T cells, or PBMCs.

The table came from immunoSEQ multiplex PCR; TCRdb's copy has only in-frame clones and leaves some out. The data hold about 94,000 clones, with roughly 84% observed a single time. V was shortened by 2 bases and J by 1 base, with 9 bases between the two germline ends. The CDR3 runs to 14 residues. Germline-derived CDR1 and CDR2 are MDHEN and SYDVKM. Sequencing was carried out using peripheral blood. The TCR comes from a man in his sixties with acute or convalescent COVID-19. V gene TRBV28 combines with J gene TRBJ2-7; D call uncertain. The CDR3 is CASSLPAVSYEQYF. CDR3 sequence (DNA): TGTGCCAGCAGTTTACCTGCAGTTTCCTACGAGCAGTACTTC.